These 29 T cell receptor beta chains originate from one sample sequenced in a study of blood T cell repertoires in COVID-19. Generated by immunoSEQ multiplex PCR, the TCRdb table keeps only in-frame clones and is missing some. The data contain 250,000 to 300,000 clones, roughly 91% of them singletons. Input material: PBMCs or T cells enriched from blood (not recorded which). The receptors were gathered from a woman aged 60-75 years who had recovered from COVID-19.

The chain recombines TRBV10-1 with TRBJ2-5, with D unclear. V was trimmed by 4 bases and J by 1 base, leaving 7 bases between them. This CDR3 has 13 amino acids. CDR1 and CDR2 (germline): WNHNN, SYGVQD (reference sequence). The CDR3, as DNA: TGCGCCAGCAGTGGTTCTGTCCAAGAGACCCAGTACTTC. This encodes CASSGSVQETQYF.

In regard to this clone: This may come from a read error, since a much larger clone is one base off. V gene TRBV7-2 combines with J gene TRBJ1-1; D ambiguous. This CDR3 contains 13 residues. Trimming removed 0 bases at V and 1 base at J, with 3 bases between. CDR1 is SGHTA, CDR2 FQGNSA, per germline. The CDR3 loop reads CASSLAANTEAFF. CDR3 in DNA: TGTGCCAGCAGCTTAGCAGCGAACACTGAAGCTTTCTTT.

The J gene is TRBJ1-1, the V gene TRBV2; D perhaps matches TRBD1 (6 bases). Germline V gene lookup returns CDR1 SNHLY and CDR2 FYNNEI. V was pared by 4 bases and J by 1 base, with 10 bases between. This CDR3 is 14 amino acids long. The DNA of the CDR3 is TGTGCCAGCAGTGGGACAGCCCGGAACACTGAAGCTTTCTTT. Residues: CASSGTARNTEAFF.

CDR3 DNA sequence: TGCGCCAGCAGCCAAGACCTAGCGTCCCTGATCTACGAGCAGTACTTC. Amino acids: CASSQDLASLIYEQYF. V is TRBV4-1 and J is TRBJ2-7, with a possible D match to TRBD2 (6 bases). The germline V and J ends were trimmed by 0 bases and 3 bases, with 15 bases remaining between them. This CDR3 contains 16 residues. CDR1 is MGHRA and CDR2 is YSYEKL in the germline V gene.

This chain joins TRBV6-5 and TRBJ1-1, with 7 bases identical to TRBD1. This CDR3 comprises 14 residues. Trimming at V came to 6 bases and at J to 0 bases, leaving 4 bases not matched to a gene. The germline gives CDR1 MNHEY, CDR2 SVGAGI. DNA for the CDR3: TGTGCCAGCAGAGTGGACAGGATGAACACTGAAGCTTTCTTT. Translating it yields CASRVDRMNTEAFF.

This clone was seen once. The J gene is TRBJ1-5, the V gene TRBV28; D is perhaps TRBD1 (5 bases). The CDR3 has 15 amino acids. CDR1 and CDR2 from the germline V gene are MDHEN and SYDVKM. Trimming stripped 4 bases from V and 6 bases from J, with 16 bases between. The CDR3: CASSSPDQGIQPQHF. CDR3 DNA sequence: TGTGCCAGCAGTTCCCCCGATCAGGGAATTCAGCCCCAGCATTTT. The complete variable domain, with remaining parts taken from reference TRBV28 and TRBJ1-5, reads DVKVTQSSRYLVKRTGEKVFLECVQDMDHENMFWYRQDPGLGLRLIYFSYDVKMKEKGDIPEGYSVSREKKERFSLILESASTNQTSMYLCASSSPDQGIQPQHFGDGTRLSIL.

The count of this clone is one. The chain recombines TRBV9 with TRBJ1-3; no clear D gene. Trimming cost V 0 bases and J 4 bases, with 14 bases left between them. This CDR3 region has 16 residues. CDR1 and CDR2 from the germline V gene are SGDLS and YYNGEE. The CDR3 region is CASSVATGATGNTIYF. The CDR3 DNA reads as TGTGCCAGCAGCGTAGCTACGGGTGCTACCGGAAACACCATATATTTT.

This clone was recorded once. The gene calls are TRBV3-1 (or the pseudogene TRBV3-2) and TRBJ2-5, with a tentative D call TRBD2 (6 bases). The CDR3 covers 13 residues. V dropped 3 bases and J dropped 4 bases, with 9 bases sitting between them. CDR1 LGHDT and CDR2 YNNKEL come from the germline V gene (reference sequence). The CDR3 sequence: CASSQASAETQYF. The DNA for the CDR3 is TGTGCCAGCAGCCAGGCTAGCGCAGAGACCCAGTACTTC.

This rearrangement joins TRBV18 to TRBJ2-3; D is perhaps TRBD1 (6 bases). The ends were cut back, 6 bases at V and 0 bases at J, with 13 bases in the middle. CDR1 is KGHSH and CDR2 is LQKENI in the germline V gene. This CDR3 has 15 residues. The CDR3 DNA reads as TGTGCCAGCTCTCTAATGGACAGCAGCACAGATACGCAGTATTTT. The encoded protein is CASSLMDSSTDTQYF.

With respect to this clone: The identical CDR3 is also encoded by other nucleotide sequences in the sample. The chain combines TRBV24-1 with TRBJ2-3; TRBD2 matches at 8 bases. CDR3 size: 13 residues. V lost 9 bases, J lost 3 bases, and 4 bases stayed unmatched. Looked up from germline, CDR1 is KGHDR and CDR2 is SFDVKD. The CDR3 loop reads CATAGGSTDTQYF. The CDR3, as DNA: TGTGCCACCGCGGGAGGAAGTACAGATACGCAGTATTTT.

The chain recombines TRBV10-3 with TRBJ2-3; 7 bases match TRBD2. The V gene's germline CDR1 is ENHRY and CDR2 SYGVKD. With 6 bases clipped from V and 8 bases from J, the junction kept 11 bases outside the gene matches. The length of the CDR3 is 14 residues. CDR3 in amino acids: CAIRDRTRSGTQYF. The CDR3 DNA reads as TGTGCCATCAGGGATCGGACTAGATCGGGTACGCAGTATTTT.

CDR3 bases: TGTGCCAGCAGTTTAGCCCGTGGCTACACCTTC. It codes for CASSLARGYTF. The J gene is TRBJ1-2, the V gene TRBV12-3 or TRBV12-4, with D unresolved. With 0 bases removed from V and 7 bases from J, the gap between germline ends came to 3 bases. This CDR3 region has 11 residues.

The chain uses TRBV18 and TRBJ2-2, with D possibly TRBD2 on 6 matching bases. Trimming pared 0 bases from V and 2 bases from J, leaving 10 bases between. The CDR3 contains 16 residues. Per germline, CDR1 KGHSH and CDR2 LQKENI. The CDR3: CASSPPRGYNTGELFF. CDR3 nucleotide sequence: TGTGCCAGCTCACCACCGCGGGGTTATAACACCGGGGAGCTGTTTTTT. Using reference TRBV18 and TRBJ2-2 for the parts outside the CDR3, the full variable domain is NAGVMQNPRHLVRRRGQEARLRCSPMKGHSHVYWYRQLPEEGLKFMVYLQKENIIDESGMPKERFSAEFPKEGPSILRIQQVVRGDSAAYFCASSPPRGYNTGELFFGEGSRLTVL.

V is TRBV9 and J is TRBJ2-3; 11 bases align to TRBD2. Germline V gene lookup returns CDR1 SGDLS and CDR2 YYNGEE. The CDR3 consists of 18 residues. J lost 6 bases, V lost 0 bases, and 12 bases had no gene match. The CDR3 reads CASSVVGTSGSYGDTQYF. In DNA, the CDR3 is TGTGCCAGCAGCGTAGTTGGGACTAGCGGCTCCTACGGGGATACGCAGTATTTT.

The chain is built from TRBV6-1 and TRBJ1-6, with D perhaps TRBD1 (5 bases). V lost 2 bases to trimming and J lost 8 bases, with 7 bases between them. The germline V gene has CDR1 MNHNS and CDR2 SASEGT. The CDR3 has 13 amino acids. The CDR3: CASSESTDSPLHF. CDR3 DNA: TGTGCCAGCAGTGAATCGACAGATTCACCCCTCCACTTT.

The chain is built from TRBV3-1 (or the pseudogene TRBV3-2) and TRBJ2-2; D gene uncertain. Germline V gene data show CDR1 as LGHDT and CDR2 as YNNKEL (reference sequence). The V gene lost 4 bases and the J gene lost 1 base, with 10 bases spanning the gap. The CDR3 loop spans 15 amino acids. The CDR3 sequence is CASSPFAQNTGELFF. The CDR3 nucleotides read TGTGCCAGCAGCCCATTCGCACAGAACACCGGGGAGCTGTTTTTT.

This clone was found once. The chain employs TRBV10-3 and TRBJ1-1; 9 positions match TRBD1. Germline-derived CDR1 and CDR2 are ENHRY and SYGVKD. The CDR3 length is 14 residues. With 6 bases clipped from V and 1 base from J, the junction kept 3 bases outside the gene matches. The CDR3 DNA is TGTGCCATCAGCCCGACAGGGGGGAACACTGAAGCTTTCTTT. Translating gives CAISPTGGNTEAFF.

The chain is built from TRBV9 and TRBJ1-6, with 8 positions matching TRBD1. The CDR3 covers 15 residues. The germline V gene has CDR1 SGDLS and CDR2 YYNGEE. The ends lost 3 bases at V and 6 bases at J; junction bases unmatched: 5. CDR3 region: CASSASDRGNSPLHF. For the CDR3, the DNA is TGTGCCAGCAGCGCCTCAGACAGGGGTAATTCACCCCTCCACTTT.

The gene calls are TRBV3-1 (or the pseudogene TRBV3-2) and TRBJ2-3; 8 bases fit TRBD1. V was pared by 1 base and J by 4 bases, with 7 bases of the junction left unmatched. Germline CDR1 is LGHDT and CDR2 is YNNKEL (reference sequence). This CDR3 has 16 residues. The CDR3 nucleotides are TGTGCCAGCAGCCAAGCTGGCAGGGGGCATGCAGATACGCAGTATTTT. It specifies CASSQAGRGHADTQYF.

V gene TRBV12-3 or TRBV12-4 combines with J gene TRBJ1-1; D not resolved. CDR3 length: 13 residues. Between the trimmed V and J ends, which lost 6 bases and 5 bases, there was a span of 13 bases. The CDR3 region has the DNA TGTGCCAGCAGGGACTCGACTGGAACTGAAGCTTTCTTT. Amino acids: CASRDSTGTEAFF.

The V and J genes are TRBV3-1 (or the pseudogene TRBV3-2) and TRBJ2-2, with 15 bases fitting TRBD2. The V and J ends lost 3 bases and 1 base, in that order; junction bases with no gene match: 3. Germline values: CDR1 LGHDT, CDR2 YNNKEL (reference sequence). The CDR3 is 18 amino acids. CDR3 DNA: TGTGCCAGCAGCCACCGGACTAGCGGGGGGGTGAACACCGGGGAGCTGTTTTTT. Translated: CASSHRTSGGVNTGELFF.

The chain is built from TRBV2 and TRBJ1-2; TRBD1 might be the D (6 bases). V was trimmed by 8 bases and J by 2 bases, leaving 9 bases between them. CDR1 is SNHLY, CDR2 FYNNEI, per germline. This CDR3 comprises 12 residues. The CDR3 spells CASRTDNYGYTF. CDR3 bases: TGTGCCAGCCGGACAGACAACTATGGCTACACCTTC.

The chain combines TRBV19 with TRBJ1-2; D is unresolved. CDR1 and CDR2 from the germline V gene are LNHDA and SQIVND (reference sequence). CDR3 length equals 14 residues. V shed 7 bases and J shed 4 bases, with 16 bases lying between them. The CDR3 protein is CASKVETPFYGYTF. The CDR3 DNA is TGTGCCAGTAAAGTCGAGACACCCTTCTATGGCTACACCTTC. Supplemented by reference TRBV19 and TRBJ1-2, the full variable domain reads DGGITQSPKYLFRKEGQNVTLSCEQNLNHDAMYWYRQDPGQGLRLIYYSQIVNDFQKGDIAEGYSVSREKKESFPLTVTSAQKNPTAFYLCASKVETPFYGYTFGSGTRLTVV.

The rearrangement links TRBV4-1 to TRBJ1-2; 7 bases match TRBD1. The germline CDR1 and CDR2 sequences are MGHRA and YSYEKL. J was trimmed by 3 bases and V by 4 bases; bases with no gene match: 8. The CDR3 totals 15 residues. CDR3 loop: CASSPTGRGDYGYTF. The DNA of the CDR3 is TGCGCCAGCAGCCCGACAGGGAGAGGGGACTATGGCTACACCTTC.

The chain combines TRBV3-1 (or the pseudogene TRBV3-2) with TRBJ2-3, with 7 bases fitting TRBD2. The CDR3 extends over 14 amino acids. Trimming at V came to 6 bases and at J to 4 bases, leaving 7 bases not matched to a gene. From germline, CDR1 is LGHDT and CDR2 YNNKEL (reference sequence). CDR3 region: CASRPSGIADTQYF. Written as DNA, the CDR3 is TGTGCCAGCAGGCCAAGCGGGATCGCAGATACGCAGTATTTT.

The V call is TRBV9, the J call TRBJ1-6; possibly TRBD1 for D (6 bases). V lost 3 bases, J lost 12 bases, and 10 bases lay in between. This CDR3 has 12 residues. The germline V gene encodes CDR1 SGDLS and CDR2 YYNGEE. The CDR3 DNA is TGTGCCAGCAGCGGTCAGGGGCGACCCCTCCACTTT. This encodes CASSGQGRPLHF.

V usage is TRBV6-5 and J usage is TRBJ2-7, with 10 bases lining up with TRBD1. Germline V CDR1 and CDR2: MNHEY, SVGAGI. V lost 10 bases to trimming and J lost 3 bases; unmatched junction nucleotides: 12. CDR3 length: 15 residues. For the CDR3, the DNA is TGTGCCACACAGATCCGGGACAGGGGTTTCTACGAGCAGTACTTC. As protein: CATQIRDRGFYEQYF.

V gene TRBV7-3 combines with J gene TRBJ2-5; maybe TRBD1 (5 bases). This CDR3 region has 15 residues. V shed 4 bases and J shed 2 bases, with 14 bases lying between them. Germline V gene data show CDR1 as SGHTA and CDR2 as FQGTGA. CDR3 DNA sequence: TGTGCCAGCAGCTCCCTGGGCAGGGTACAAGAGACCCAGTACTTC. Amino acid sequence: CASSSLGRVQETQYF.

The rearrangement links TRBV2 to TRBJ2-3, with D tentatively TRBD1 (6 bases). The germline V gene has CDR1 SNHLY and CDR2 FYNNEI. Trimming took off 10 bases at V and 1 base at J, with 18 bases between the two ends. The CDR3 is 15 residues long. The CDR3 region is CATTHRELRTDTQYF. The CDR3 DNA follows: TGTGCCACAACGCACAGGGAATTGCGCACAGATACGCAGTATTTT.